A single T cell receptor (beta chain) is shown here with its context. The V segment lost 0 bases and the J segment 2 bases; nucleotides outside the gene matches: 6. The CDR3 loop spans 16 amino acids. CDR1 and CDR2 (germline): LGHNA, YSLEER. The data derive from a study of OX40 agonist ivuxolimab in advanced cancers. Study information: Ivuxolimab, an antibody that agonizes OX40 (CD134), was administered to the patients. Patients receiving dose escalation had hepatocellular carcinoma, melanoma, renal cell or head and neck cancer.

Assay: immunoSEQ multiplex PCR; the TCRdb copy retains only in-frame clones and omits some. The data contain roughly 48,000 clones, around 87% of them singletons. This receptor was taken from an adult with an advanced solid tumor such as melanoma, head and neck, liver or kidney cancer. The sequences come from CD4+ or CD8+ T cells sorted from blood, collected in a trial of the OX40 agonist ivuxolimab. The V call is TRBV4-3, the J call TRBJ2-7; TRBD1 agrees at 8 bases. The CDR3 DNA reads as TGCGCCAGCAGCCAAGACTCGGGGACAGGAACCTACGAGCAGTACTTC. This codes for CASSQDSGTGTYEQYF.